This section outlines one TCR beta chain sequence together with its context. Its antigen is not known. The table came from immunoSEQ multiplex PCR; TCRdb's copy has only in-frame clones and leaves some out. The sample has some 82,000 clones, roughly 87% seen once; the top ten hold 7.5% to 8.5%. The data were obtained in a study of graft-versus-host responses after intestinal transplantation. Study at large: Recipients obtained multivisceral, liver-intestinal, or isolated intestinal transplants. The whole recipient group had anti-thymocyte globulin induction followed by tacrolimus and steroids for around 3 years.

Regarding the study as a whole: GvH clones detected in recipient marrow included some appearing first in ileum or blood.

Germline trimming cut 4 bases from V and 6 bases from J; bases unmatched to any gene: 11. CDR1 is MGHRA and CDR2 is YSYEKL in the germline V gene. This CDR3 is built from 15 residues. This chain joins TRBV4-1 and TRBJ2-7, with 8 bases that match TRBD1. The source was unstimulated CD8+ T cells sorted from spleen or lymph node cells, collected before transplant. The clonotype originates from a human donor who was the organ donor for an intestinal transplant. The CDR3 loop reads CASSLGRQGAGEQYF. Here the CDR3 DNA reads TGCGCCAGCAGCCTGGGCCGTCAGGGGGCGGGCGAGCAGTACTTC.